The next 2 T cell receptor beta chains were all read from a single sample in a study of T cell clonality in common variable immunodeficiency. Using immunoSEQ multiplex PCR, the repertoire was profiled, and TCRdb retains in-frame clones only, with some absent. This sample carries fewer than 75,000 clones, none of them present only once. Sequenced: peripheral blood mononuclear cells. The receptors here all came from a person aged 18 to 70 in good health.

The sample holds many counts of this clone. An end of the junction differs from the germline gene, which may be a read error. Read coverage stops 3 residues before the CDR3 terminus; the germline J gene supplies the remainder. The chain combines TRBV12-3 or TRBV12-4 with TRBJ2-6; 7 positions match TRBD1. This CDR3 is 17 amino acids long. The CDR3 loop reads CAGSFRQGQKGANVLTF. The DNA read from the CDR3 is TGTGCCGGCAGTTTCCGACAGGGACAGAAAGGGGCCAACGTC.

This clone was recorded a few times. The CDR3 end lies 3 residues beyond the end of the read and is filled in from the germline J gene. The gene calls are TRBV11-3 and TRBJ2-3, with a possible D match to TRBD1 (5 bases). The CDR3 spans 15 residues. V dropped 5 bases and J dropped 2 bases, with 14 bases sitting between them. Germline V gene lookup returns CDR1 SGHNT and CDR2 YENEEA. CDR3 region: CASSPRTGFTDTQYF. CDR3 DNA (partial): TGTGCCAGCAGCCCCCGCACAGGTTTCACAGATACG.